Described below is a single T cell receptor (beta chain) sequence and its context. What it binds is unknown. The sample originates from a study of T cell repertoires in cytomegalovirus infection. TCRdb analysed the reads with MiXCR anew, one entry per CDR3 protein. The repertoire holds about 470,000 distinct CDR3 sequences, with about 42% as singletons. The V gene's germline CDR1 is SEHNR and CDR2 FQNEAQ (reference sequence). The V gene lost 8 bases and the J gene lost 3 bases, with 15 bases spanning the gap. This CDR3 spans 14 amino acids. Findings and limits, study-wide: Frequencies of public TCR beta families were cumulated, and this identified carriers of CMV plus the relevant HLA.

The receptor comes from a human donor in good health (CMV status not recorded). Some clones in this sample may be carry-over from other donors' samples. This chain links TRBV7-9 with TRBJ2-3; no clear D. The input for sequencing was cultured PBMCs, taken from culture after CMV antigen stimulation. CDR3 loop: CASSKGPTTDTQYF. DNA for the CDR3: TGTGCCAGCTCTAAGGGTCCTACAACAGATACGCAGTATTTT.